This T cell receptor beta chain was recovered during a study of blood T cells in healthy people across ages. A minimum of 6 million PBMCs was isolated per sample. The germline V and J ends were trimmed by 7 bases and 6 bases, with 15 bases remaining between them. There are 12 residues in the CDR3. Germline CDR1 is SQVTM and CDR2 is ANQGSEA. Together with a sample-barcoded 5' primer, a J-beta primer mix was included in a second PCR lasting about 7 to 11 cycles. Via MiXCR, TCRdb re-called the 5' RACE reads, giving one row per CDR3 protein. The sample yields roughly 800,000 distinct CDR3 sequences, more than 20% seen once. Another study also made use of these data, one on T cells of mothers and their children. That paper adds: The sample comes from eight to ten healthy Caucasian donors: mothers and children. Detection of persistent microchimeric T cell clones did not occur.

Sequenced material: blood. V gene TRBV29-1 combines with J gene TRBJ1-1; perhaps TRBD1 as D (5 bases). This clonotype originated in a boy aged 5 to 17 in good health. The CDR3 reads CSAASGDPEAFF. CDR3 coding DNA: TGCAGCGCGGCTTCCGGGGACCCTGAAGCTTTCTTT.